The rows below give T cell receptor beta chains drawn from one sample of a study of OX40 agonist ivuxolimab in advanced cancers. Using immunoSEQ multiplex PCR, the repertoire was profiled, and TCRdb retains in-frame clones only, with some absent. This table holds about 40,000 clones, around 87% found once. Sequencing used CD4+ or CD8+ T cells sorted from blood, obtained in a trial of the OX40 agonist ivuxolimab. The source of these receptors is an adult with an advanced solid tumor such as melanoma, head and neck, liver or kidney cancer. The conserved cysteine and the conserved F or W are not part of the CDR3 here. D genes are given only for firm matches.

CDR3	D	V	J
ASAGRDNSPLH	NA	TRBV5-6	TRBJ1-6
AWSGQGAGGYT	TRBD1	TRBV30	TRBJ1-2
ASSYSLNSNQPQH	NA	TRBV6-5	TRBJ1-5
AWSVSQETQY	NA	TRBV30	TRBJ2-5
ASSPTSTDTQY	NA	TRBV18	TRBJ2-3
ASSLAPTGANYGYT	NA	TRBV7-2	TRBJ1-2
ASSVATGQGAGNTIY	TRBD1	TRBV9	TRBJ1-3
ASSLQGVGEQY	TRBD1	TRBV11-2	TRBJ2-7
ASSLAWGDQPQH	NA	TRBV27	TRBJ1-5
ASSETTSGGTDTQY	TRBD2	TRBV6-1	TRBJ2-3
ASSHWGSGGVGNEQF	TRBD2	TRBV27	TRBJ2-1
ASSADGEQPQH	NA	TRBV5-1	TRBJ1-5
ASSPQGDEQY	NA	TRBV18	TRBJ2-7
ASSPARDRDGYT	TRBD1	TRBV18	TRBJ1-2
ASSYSRAPYEQY	NA	TRBV6-5	TRBJ2-7
ASSEGTGVLREKLF	TRBD1	TRBV6-1	TRBJ1-4
AWNRRLHREETQY	NA	TRBV30	TRBJ2-5
AWRHANTGELF	NA	TRBV30	TRBJ2-2
ASSVAVRGARAF	NA	TRBV9	TRBJ1-1
ASSSTVRGEQY	NA	TRBV7-9	TRBJ2-7
ASSFFLPGQGYGYT	TRBD1	TRBV7-9	TRBJ1-2
AISGTSGIETQY	TRBD2	TRBV10-3	TRBJ2-5
ASSPLVGVGTEAF	NA	TRBV18	TRBJ1-1
ASSYSRRDNTEAF	NA	TRBV6-5	TRBJ1-1
ASSLDTGELF	NA	TRBV7-2	TRBJ2-2
ASSWGAKETQY	NA	TRBV6-6	TRBJ2-5
AIRSGTSGNSPIDTQY	TRBD2	TRBV10-3	TRBJ2-3
AWSVLSASEETQY	NA	TRBV30	TRBJ2-5
ASSSPGQGDYEQY	TRBD1	TRBV28	TRBJ2-7
ASSSITLTTDTQY	NA	TRBV28	TRBJ2-3
AWSLSGTGGYGYT	TRBD1	TRBV30	TRBJ1-2
AWSVTGYEQY	NA	TRBV30	TRBJ2-7
ASKSYVRGNYGYT	NA	TRBV21-1	TRBJ1-2
ASSEQNTGELF	NA	TRBV2	TRBJ2-2
ASSQQDGTEAF	NA	TRBV19	TRBJ1-1
ASSPIQIKQGRSNYGYT	NA	TRBV4-1	TRBJ1-2
ASSPGTTYNEQF	NA	TRBV19	TRBJ2-1
ASSASGGAYEQY	TRBD2	TRBV5-6	TRBJ2-7
ATSRDLGSGTGELF	NA	TRBV15	TRBJ2-2
ASRPTSGSYNEQF	TRBD2	TRBV2	TRBJ2-1
ASSPRQGASNSPLH	TRBD1	TRBV18	TRBJ1-6
ASSLGGQTGTNEQF	TRBD1	TRBV7-3	TRBJ2-1